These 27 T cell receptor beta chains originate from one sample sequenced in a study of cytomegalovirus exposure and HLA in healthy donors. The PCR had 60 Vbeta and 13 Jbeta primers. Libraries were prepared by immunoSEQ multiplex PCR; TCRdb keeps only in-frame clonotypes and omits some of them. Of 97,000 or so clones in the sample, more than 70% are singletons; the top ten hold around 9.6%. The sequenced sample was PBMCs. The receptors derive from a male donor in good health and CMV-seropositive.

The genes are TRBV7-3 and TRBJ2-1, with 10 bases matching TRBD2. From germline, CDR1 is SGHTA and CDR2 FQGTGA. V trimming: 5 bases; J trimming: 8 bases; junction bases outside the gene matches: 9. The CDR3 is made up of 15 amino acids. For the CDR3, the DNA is TGTGCCAGCAGCACTACACTAGCGGGGAACGATGAGCAGTTCTTC. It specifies CASSTTLAGNDEQFF.

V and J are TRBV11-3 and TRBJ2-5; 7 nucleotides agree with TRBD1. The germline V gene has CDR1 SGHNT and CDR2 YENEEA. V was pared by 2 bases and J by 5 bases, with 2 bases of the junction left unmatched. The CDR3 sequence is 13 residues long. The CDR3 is CASSLTGEETQYF. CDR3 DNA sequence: TGTGCCAGCAGCTTAACAGGGGAGGAGACCCAGTACTTC.

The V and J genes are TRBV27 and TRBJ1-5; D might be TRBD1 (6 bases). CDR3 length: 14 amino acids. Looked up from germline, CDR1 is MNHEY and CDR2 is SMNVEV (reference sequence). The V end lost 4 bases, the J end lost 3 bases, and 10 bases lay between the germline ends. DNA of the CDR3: TGTGCCAGCAGTTACCAGGGGTCCAATCAGCCCCAGCATTTT. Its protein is CASSYQGSNQPQHF.

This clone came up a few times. CDR3 in DNA: TGTGCCAGCAGTCAACCGGGTGGGACTATCAGGTACAATGAGCAGTTCTTC. This gives the protein CASSQPGGTIRYNEQFF. The chain combines TRBV28 with TRBJ2-1; 7 bases line up with TRBD2. Per the germline V gene, CDR1 is MDHEN and CDR2 is SYDVKM. The CDR3 runs 17 residues. V was clipped by 5 bases and J by 4 bases; unmatched bases: 14.

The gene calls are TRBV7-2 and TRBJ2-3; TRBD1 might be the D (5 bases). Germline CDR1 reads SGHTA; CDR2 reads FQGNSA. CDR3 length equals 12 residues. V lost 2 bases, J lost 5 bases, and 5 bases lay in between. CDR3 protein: CASSLQGDTQYF. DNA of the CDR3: TGTGCCAGCAGCTTACAGGGAGATACGCAGTATTTT. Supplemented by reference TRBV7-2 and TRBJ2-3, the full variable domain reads GAGVSQSPSNKVTEKGKDVELRCDPISGHTALYWYRQSLGQGLEFLIYFQGNSAPDKSGLPSDRFSAERTGGSVSTLTIQRTQQEDSAVYLCASSLQGDTQYFGPGTRLTVL.

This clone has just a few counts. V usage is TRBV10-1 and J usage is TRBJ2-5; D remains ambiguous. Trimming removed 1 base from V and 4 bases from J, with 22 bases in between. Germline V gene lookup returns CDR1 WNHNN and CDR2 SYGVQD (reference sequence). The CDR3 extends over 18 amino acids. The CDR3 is CASSECGTARLFPETQYF. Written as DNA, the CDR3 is TGCGCCAGCAGTGAGTGCGGAACGGCACGCCTGTTCCCAGAGACCCAGTACTTC.

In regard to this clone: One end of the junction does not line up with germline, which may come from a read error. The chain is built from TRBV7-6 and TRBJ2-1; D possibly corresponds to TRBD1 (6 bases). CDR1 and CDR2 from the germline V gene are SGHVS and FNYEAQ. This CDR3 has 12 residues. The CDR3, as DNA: TGTGCCAGCAGCTTAATCCCAGGGGCTATAGTCTTC. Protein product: CASSLIPGAIVF.

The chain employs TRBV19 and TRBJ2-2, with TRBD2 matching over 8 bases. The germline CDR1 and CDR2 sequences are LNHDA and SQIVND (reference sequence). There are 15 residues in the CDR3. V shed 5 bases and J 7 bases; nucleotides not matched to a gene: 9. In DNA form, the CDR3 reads TGTGCCAGTAGTCCCCGAGCGGGAGCTAACGGGGAGCTGTTTTTT. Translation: CASSPRAGANGELFF.

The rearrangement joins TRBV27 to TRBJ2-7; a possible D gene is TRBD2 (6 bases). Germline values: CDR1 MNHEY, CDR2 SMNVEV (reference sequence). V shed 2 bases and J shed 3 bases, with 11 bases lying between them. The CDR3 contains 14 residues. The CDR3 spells CASSLLGSGYEQYF. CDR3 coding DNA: TGTGCCAGCAGTTTACTCGGGAGCGGCTACGAGCAGTACTTC.

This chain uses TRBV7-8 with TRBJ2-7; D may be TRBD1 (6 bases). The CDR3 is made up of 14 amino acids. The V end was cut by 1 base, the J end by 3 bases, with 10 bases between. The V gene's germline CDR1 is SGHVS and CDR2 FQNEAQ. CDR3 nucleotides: TGTGCCAGCAGCTTAGGCTCCAGGGGCTACGAGCAGTACTTC. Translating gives CASSLGSRGYEQYF.

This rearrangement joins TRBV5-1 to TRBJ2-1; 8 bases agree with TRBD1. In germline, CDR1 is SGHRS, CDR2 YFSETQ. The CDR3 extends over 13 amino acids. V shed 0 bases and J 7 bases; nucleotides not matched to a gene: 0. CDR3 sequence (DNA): TGCGCCAGCAGCTTGGGACAGGGGAATGAGCAGTTCTTC. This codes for CASSLGQGNEQFF.

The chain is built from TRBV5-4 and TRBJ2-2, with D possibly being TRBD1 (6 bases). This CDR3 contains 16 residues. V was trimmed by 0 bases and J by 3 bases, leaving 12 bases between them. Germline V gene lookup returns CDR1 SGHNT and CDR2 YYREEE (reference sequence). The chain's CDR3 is CASSLGGRIDTGELFF. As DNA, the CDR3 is TGTGCCAGCAGCTTGGGGGGGCGGATTGACACCGGGGAGCTGTTTTTT.

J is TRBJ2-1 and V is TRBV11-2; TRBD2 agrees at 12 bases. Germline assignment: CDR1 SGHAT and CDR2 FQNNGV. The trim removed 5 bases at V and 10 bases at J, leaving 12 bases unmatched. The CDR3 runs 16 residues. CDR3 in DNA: TGTGCCAGCAGCGAAGGTAGACTAGCGGGAGTCGACGAGCAGTTCTTC. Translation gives CASSEGRLAGVDEQFF.

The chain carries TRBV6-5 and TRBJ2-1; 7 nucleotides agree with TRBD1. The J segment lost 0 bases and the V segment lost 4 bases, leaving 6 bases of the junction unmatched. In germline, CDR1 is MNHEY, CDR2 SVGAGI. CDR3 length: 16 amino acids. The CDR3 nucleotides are TGTGCCAGCAGTTCCGGGACAGCGAGCTCCTACAATGAGCAGTTCTTC. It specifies CASSSGTASSYNEQFF.

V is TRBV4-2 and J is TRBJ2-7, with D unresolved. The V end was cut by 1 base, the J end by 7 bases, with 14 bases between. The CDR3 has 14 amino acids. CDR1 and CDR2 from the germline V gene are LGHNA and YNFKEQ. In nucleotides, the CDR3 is TGTGCCAGCAGCCAAGTAGGCAGACCGGAGGAGCAGTACTTC. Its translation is CASSQVGRPEEQYF.

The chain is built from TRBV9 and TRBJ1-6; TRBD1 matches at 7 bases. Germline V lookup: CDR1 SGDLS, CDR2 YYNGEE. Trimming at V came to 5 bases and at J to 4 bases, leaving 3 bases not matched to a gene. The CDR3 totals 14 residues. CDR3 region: CASSGTAYNSPLHF. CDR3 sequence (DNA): TGTGCCAGCAGTGGGACAGCATATAATTCACCCCTCCACTTT.

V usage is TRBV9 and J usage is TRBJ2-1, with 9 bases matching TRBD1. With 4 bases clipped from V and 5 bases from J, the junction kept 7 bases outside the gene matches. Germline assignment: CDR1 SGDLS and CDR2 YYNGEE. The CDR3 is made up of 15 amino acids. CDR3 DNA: TGTGCCAGCAGCTTCGGGACAGGGCCAAACAATGAGCAGTTCTTC. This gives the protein CASSFGTGPNNEQFF.

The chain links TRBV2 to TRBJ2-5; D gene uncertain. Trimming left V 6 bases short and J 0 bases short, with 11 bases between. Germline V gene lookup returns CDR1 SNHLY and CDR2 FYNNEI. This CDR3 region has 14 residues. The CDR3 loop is CASRRLAYQETQYF. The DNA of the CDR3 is TGTGCCAGCAGGCGGTTGGCGTACCAAGAGACCCAGTACTTC.

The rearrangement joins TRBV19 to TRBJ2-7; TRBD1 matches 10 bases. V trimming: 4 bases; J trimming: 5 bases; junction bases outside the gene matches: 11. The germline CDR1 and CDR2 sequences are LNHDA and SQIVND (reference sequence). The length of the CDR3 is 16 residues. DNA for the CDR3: TGTGCCAGTAGTAAAAACCGGGACAGGGGATCGAACGAGCAGTACTTC. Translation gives CASSKNRDRGSNEQYF.

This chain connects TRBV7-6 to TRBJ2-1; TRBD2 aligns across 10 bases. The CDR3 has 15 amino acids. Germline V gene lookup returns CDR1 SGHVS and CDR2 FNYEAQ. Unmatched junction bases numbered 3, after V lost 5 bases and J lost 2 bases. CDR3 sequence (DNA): TGTGCCAGCAGCCCTAGCGGGAGTCCCTACAATGAGCAGTTCTTC. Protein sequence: CASSPSGSPYNEQFF. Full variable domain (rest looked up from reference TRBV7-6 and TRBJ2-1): GAGVSQSPRYKVTKRGQDVALRCDPISGHVSLYWYRQALGQGPEFLTYFNYEAQQDKSGLPNDRFSAERPEGSISTLTIQRTEQRDSAMYRCASSPSGSPYNEQFFGPGTRLTVL.

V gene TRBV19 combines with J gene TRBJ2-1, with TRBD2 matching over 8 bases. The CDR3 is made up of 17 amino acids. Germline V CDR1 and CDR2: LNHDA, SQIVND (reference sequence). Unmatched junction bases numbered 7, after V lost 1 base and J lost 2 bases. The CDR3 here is CASSIVLAGGAYNEQFF. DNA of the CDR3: TGTGCCAGTAGTATAGTCCTAGCGGGTGGTGCCTACAATGAGCAGTTCTTC.

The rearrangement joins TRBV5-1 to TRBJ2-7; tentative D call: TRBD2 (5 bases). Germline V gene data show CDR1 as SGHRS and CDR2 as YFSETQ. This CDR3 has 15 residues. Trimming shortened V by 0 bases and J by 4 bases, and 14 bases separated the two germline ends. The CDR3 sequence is CASSLDVGEGYEQYF. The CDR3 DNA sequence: TGCGCCAGCAGCTTGGATGTGGGAGAAGGTTACGAGCAGTACTTC.

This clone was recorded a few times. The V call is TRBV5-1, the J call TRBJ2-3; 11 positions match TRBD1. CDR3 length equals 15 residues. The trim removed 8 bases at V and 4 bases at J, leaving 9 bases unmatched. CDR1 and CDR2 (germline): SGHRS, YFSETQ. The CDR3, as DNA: TGCGCCAGTTTTCTCGGACAGGGGGCGGCAGATACGCAGTATTTT. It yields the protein CASFLGQGAADTQYF. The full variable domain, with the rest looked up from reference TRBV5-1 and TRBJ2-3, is KAGVTQTPRYLIKTRGQQVTLSCSPISGHRSVSWYQQTPGQGLQFLFEYFSETQRNKGNFPGRFSGRQFSNSRSEMNVSTLELGDSALYLCASFLGQGAADTQYFGPGTRLTVL.

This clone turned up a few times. The CDR3 sequence: CASSLSLAYNEQFF. For the CDR3, the DNA is TGTGCCAGCAGCTTAAGTCTAGCCTACAATGAGCAGTTCTTC. V usage is TRBV11-2 and J usage is TRBJ2-1, with D uncertain. Trimming cost V 2 bases and J 2 bases, with 7 bases left between them. This CDR3 has 14 residues. Germline V gene lookup returns CDR1 SGHAT and CDR2 FQNNGV.

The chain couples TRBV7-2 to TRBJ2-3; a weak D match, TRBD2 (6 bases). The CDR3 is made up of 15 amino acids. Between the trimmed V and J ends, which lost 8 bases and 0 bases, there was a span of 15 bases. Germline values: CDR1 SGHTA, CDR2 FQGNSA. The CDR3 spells CASVVFAGSTDTQYF. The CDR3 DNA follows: TGTGCCAGCGTCGTTTTTGCGGGGAGCACAGATACGCAGTATTTT.

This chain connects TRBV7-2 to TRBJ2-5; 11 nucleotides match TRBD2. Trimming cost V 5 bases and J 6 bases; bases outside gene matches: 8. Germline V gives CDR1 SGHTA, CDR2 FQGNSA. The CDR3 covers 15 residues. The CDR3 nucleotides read TGTGCCAGCAGCATTTCTAGCGGGAGGTATCAGACCCAGTACTTC. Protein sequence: CASSISSGRYQTQYF. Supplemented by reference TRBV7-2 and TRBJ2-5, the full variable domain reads GAGVSQSPSNKVTEKGKDVELRCDPISGHTALYWYRQSLGQGLEFLIYFQGNSAPDKSGLPSDRFSAERTGGSVSTLTIQRTQQEDSAVYLCASSISSGRYQTQYFGPGTRLLVL.

The CDR3 DNA follows: TGTGCCAGCAGTCCCCGGACAGGGGAACAGCCCCAGCATTTT. Its translation is CASSPRTGEQPQHF. The J gene is TRBJ1-5, the V gene TRBV6-1; 9 bases match TRBD1. The CDR3 contains 14 residues. In germline, CDR1 is MNHNS, CDR2 SASEGT. Losses at the gene ends were 5 bases for V and 7 bases for J; bases not matched to a gene: 6.